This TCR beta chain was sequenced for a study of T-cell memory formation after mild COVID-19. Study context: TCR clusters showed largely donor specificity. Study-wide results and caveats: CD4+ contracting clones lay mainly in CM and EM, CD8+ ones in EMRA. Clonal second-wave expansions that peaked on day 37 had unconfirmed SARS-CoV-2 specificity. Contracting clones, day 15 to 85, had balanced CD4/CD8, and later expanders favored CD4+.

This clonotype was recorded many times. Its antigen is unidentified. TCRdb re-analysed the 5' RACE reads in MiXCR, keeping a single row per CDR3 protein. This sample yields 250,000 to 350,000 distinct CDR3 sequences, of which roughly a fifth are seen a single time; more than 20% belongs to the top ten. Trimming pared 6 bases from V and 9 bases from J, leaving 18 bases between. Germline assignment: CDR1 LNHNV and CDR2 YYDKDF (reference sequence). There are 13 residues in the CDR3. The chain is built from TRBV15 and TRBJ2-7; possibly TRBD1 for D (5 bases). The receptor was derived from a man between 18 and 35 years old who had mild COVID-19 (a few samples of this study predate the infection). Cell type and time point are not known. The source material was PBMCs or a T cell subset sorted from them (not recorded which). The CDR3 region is CATSTGFGFGQYV. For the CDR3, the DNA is TGTGCCACCAGTACAGGTTTTGGTTTCGGGCAGTACGTC.